The subject of this entry is one TCR beta chain. The sample originates from a study of OX40 agonist ivuxolimab in advanced cancers. Study overall: Patients received the agonistic anti-OX40 (CD134) antibody ivuxolimab.

TCRdb's copy holds only in-frame clones and misses some; the assay was immunoSEQ multiplex PCR. The sample has some 80,000 clones; roughly 87% are singletons. The CDR3 has 17 amino acids. Germline V gives CDR1 SGHVS, CDR2 FNYEAQ. J lost 0 bases, V lost 4 bases, and 9 bases had no gene match. This receptor was taken from an adult with an advanced solid tumor such as melanoma, head and neck, liver or kidney cancer. The source material was CD4+ or CD8+ T cells sorted from blood, sampled in a trial of the OX40 agonist ivuxolimab. The V gene is TRBV7-6, the J gene TRBJ2-4, with 7 bases that match TRBD1. CDR3 sequence (DNA): TGTGCCAGCAGCTCCTCTACAGGGGTTCTAGCCAAAAACATTCAGTACTTC. It translates to CASSSSTGVLAKNIQYF.